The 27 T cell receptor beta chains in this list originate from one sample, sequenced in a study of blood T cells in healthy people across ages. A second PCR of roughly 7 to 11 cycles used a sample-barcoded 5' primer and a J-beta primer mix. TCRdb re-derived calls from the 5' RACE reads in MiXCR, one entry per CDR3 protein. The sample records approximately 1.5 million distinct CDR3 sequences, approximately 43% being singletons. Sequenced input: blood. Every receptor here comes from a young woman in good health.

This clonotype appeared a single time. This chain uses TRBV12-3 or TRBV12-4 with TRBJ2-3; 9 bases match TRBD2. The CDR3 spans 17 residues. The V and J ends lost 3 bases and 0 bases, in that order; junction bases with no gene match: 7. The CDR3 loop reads CASSFEAGGLSTDTQYF. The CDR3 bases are TGTGCCAGCAGTTTTGAAGCGGGGGGCCTTAGCACAGATACGCAGTATTTT.

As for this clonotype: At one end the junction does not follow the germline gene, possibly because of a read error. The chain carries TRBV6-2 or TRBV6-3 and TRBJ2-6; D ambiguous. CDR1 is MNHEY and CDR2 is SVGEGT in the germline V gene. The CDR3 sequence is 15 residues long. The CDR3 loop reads CAGSFAGSGANVLTF. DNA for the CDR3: TGTGCCGGCAGTTTCGCTGGGTCTGGGGCCAACGTCCTGACTTTC.

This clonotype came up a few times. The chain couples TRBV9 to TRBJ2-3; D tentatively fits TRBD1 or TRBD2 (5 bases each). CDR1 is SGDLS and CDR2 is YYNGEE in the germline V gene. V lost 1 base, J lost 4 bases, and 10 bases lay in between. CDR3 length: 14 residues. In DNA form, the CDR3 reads TGTGCCAGCAGCGTAAAGGGGACGGCAGATACGCAGTATTTT. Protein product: CASSVKGTADTQYF.

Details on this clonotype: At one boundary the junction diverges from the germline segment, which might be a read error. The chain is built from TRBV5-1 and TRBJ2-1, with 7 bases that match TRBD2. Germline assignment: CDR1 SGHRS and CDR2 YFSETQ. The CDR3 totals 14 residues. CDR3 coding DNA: TGCGCCAACAGCGGCGGGAGTACCTACAATGAGCAGTTCTTC. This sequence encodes CANSGGSTYNEQFF.

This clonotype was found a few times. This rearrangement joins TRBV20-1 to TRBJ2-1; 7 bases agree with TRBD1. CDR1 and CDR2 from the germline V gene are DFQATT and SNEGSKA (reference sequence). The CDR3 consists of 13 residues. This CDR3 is CSLNEGARNEQFF. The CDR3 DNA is TGCAGCCTAAACGAGGGGGCTCGAAATGAGCAGTTCTTC.

This chain's CDR3 is CASSLNYGGEQYF. The DNA for the CDR3 is TGTGCCAGCAGTTTAAATTACGGAGGCGAGCAGTACTTC. V is TRBV27 and J is TRBJ2-7; the D gene is possibly TRBD2 (5 bases). CDR1 and CDR2 from the germline V gene are MNHEY and SMNVEV (reference sequence). The V end was cut by 2 bases, the J end by 6 bases, with 11 bases between. This CDR3 spans 13 amino acids.

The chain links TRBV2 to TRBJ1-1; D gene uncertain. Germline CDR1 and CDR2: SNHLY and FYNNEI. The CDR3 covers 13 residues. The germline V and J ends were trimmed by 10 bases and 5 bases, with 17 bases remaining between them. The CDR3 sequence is CATSYGPATEAFF. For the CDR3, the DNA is TGTGCCACATCCTACGGACCAGCTACTGAAGCTTTCTTT.

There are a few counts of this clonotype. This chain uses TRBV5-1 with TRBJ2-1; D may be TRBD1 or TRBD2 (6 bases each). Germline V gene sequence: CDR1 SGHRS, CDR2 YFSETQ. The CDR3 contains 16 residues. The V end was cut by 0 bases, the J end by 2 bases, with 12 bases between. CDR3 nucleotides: TGCGCCAGCAGCTTGGCCGAGGGGGGCACCTACAATGAGCAGTTCTTC. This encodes CASSLAEGGTYNEQFF.

CDR3 bases: TGTGCCAACCCTCCTCGACAGGGTACCTCCTACAATGAGCAGTTCTTC. This sequence encodes CANPPRQGTSYNEQFF. The chain carries TRBV6-4 and TRBJ2-1; 7 bases agree with TRBD1. From germline, CDR1 is MRHNA and CDR2 SNTAGT. V was clipped by 10 bases and J by 0 bases; unmatched bases: 12. The CDR3 extends over 16 amino acids.

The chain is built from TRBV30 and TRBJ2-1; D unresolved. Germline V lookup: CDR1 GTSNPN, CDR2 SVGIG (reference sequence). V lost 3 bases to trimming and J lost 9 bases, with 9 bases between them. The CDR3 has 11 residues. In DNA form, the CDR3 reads TGTGCCTGGAGGCTGAACAGTGAGCAGTTCTTC. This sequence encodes CAWRLNSEQFF.

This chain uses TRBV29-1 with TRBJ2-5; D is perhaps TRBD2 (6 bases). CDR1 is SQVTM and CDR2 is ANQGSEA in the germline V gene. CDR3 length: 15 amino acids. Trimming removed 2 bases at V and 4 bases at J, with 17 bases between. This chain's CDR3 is CSVETHGSVGETQYF. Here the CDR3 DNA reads TGCAGCGTTGAAACCCACGGGAGTGTTGGAGAGACCCAGTACTTC.

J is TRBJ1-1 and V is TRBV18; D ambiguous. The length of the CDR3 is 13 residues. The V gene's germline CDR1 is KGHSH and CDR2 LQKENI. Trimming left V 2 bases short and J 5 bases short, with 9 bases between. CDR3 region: CASSPGVGTEAFF. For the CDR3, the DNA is TGTGCCAGCTCACCAGGGGTGGGGACTGAAGCTTTCTTT.

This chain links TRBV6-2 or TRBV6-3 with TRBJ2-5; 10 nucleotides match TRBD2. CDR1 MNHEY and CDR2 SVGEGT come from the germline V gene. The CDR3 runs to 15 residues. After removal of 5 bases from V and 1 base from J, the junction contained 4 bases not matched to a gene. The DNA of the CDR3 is TGTGCCAGCAGTCTAGCGGGAGTCATCCAAGAGACCCAGTACTTC. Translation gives CASSLAGVIQETQYF.

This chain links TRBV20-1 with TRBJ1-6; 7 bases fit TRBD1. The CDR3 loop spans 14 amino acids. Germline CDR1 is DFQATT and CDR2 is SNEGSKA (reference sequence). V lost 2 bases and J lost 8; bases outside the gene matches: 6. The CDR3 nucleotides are TGCAGTGCTAGACGGGACAGTAGTGATTCACCCCTCCACTTT. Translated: CSARRDSSDSPLHF.

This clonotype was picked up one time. The CDR3 DNA is TGTGCCAGCAGTATCCGTTGGTCCGATACGCAGTATTTT. This gives the protein CASSIRWSDTQYF. The chain couples TRBV6-4 to TRBJ2-3; unclear D gene. Trimming removed 5 bases from V and 6 bases from J, with 12 bases in between. The CDR3 totals 13 residues. Germline CDR1 MRHNA, CDR2 SNTAGT.

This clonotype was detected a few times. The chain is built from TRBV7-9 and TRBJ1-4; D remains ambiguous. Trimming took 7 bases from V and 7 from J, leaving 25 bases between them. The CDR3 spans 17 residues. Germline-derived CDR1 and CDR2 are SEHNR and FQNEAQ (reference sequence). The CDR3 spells CASTSRFGGDRLEKLFF. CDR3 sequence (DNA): TGTGCCAGCACCAGTAGGTTCGGCGGCGATAGGCTTGAAAAACTGTTTTTT.

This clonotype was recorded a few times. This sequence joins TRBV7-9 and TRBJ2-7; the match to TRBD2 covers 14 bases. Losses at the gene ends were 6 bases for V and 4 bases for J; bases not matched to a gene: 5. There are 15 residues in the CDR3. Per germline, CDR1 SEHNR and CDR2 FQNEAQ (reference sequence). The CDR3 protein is CASRRTSGRWYEQYF. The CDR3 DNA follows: TGTGCCAGCAGGCGGACTAGCGGGAGGTGGTACGAGCAGTACTTC. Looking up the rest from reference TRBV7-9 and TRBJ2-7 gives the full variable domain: DTGVSQNPRHKITKRGQNVTFRCDPISEHNRLYWYRQTLGQGPEFLTYFQNEAQLEKSRLLSDRFSAERPKGSFSTLEIQRTEQGDSAMYLCASRRTSGRWYEQYFGPGTRLTVT.

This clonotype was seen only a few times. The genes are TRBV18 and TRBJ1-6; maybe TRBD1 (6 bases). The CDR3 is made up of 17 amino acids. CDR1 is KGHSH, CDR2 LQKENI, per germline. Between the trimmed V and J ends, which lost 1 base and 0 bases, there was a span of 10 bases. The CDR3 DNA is TGTGCCAGCTCACCACTGGACAGCACCTCCTATAATTCACCCCTCCACTTT. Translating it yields CASSPLDSTSYNSPLHF.

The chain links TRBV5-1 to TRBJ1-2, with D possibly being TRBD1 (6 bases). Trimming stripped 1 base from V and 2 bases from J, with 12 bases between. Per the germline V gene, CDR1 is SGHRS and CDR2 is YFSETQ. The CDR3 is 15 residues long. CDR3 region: CASSLPGAQNYGYTF. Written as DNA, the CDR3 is TGCGCCAGCAGCTTGCCAGGGGCACAAAACTATGGCTACACCTTC.

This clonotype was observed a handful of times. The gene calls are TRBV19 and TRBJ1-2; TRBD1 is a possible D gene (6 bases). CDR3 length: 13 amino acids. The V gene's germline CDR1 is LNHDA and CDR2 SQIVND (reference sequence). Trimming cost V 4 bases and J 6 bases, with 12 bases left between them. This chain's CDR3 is CASSTQTGDGYTF. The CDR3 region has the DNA TGTGCCAGTAGTACACAGACAGGAGATGGCTACACCTTC. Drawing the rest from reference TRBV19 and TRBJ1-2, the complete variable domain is DGGITQSPKYLFRKEGQNVTLSCEQNLNHDAMYWYRQDPGQGLRLIYYSQIVNDFQKGDIAEGYSVSREKKESFPLTVTSAQKNPTAFYLCASSTQTGDGYTFGSGTRLTVV.

CDR3 sequence reads: CASSSSHWAEQYF. The CDR3 DNA is TGTGCCAGCAGCTCCTCCCACTGGGCTGAGCAGTACTTC. The J gene is TRBJ2-5, the V gene TRBV7-9; D uncertain. The CDR3 loop spans 13 amino acids. The germline V and J ends were trimmed by 4 bases and 11 bases, with 17 bases remaining between them. Germline CDR1 and CDR2: SEHNR and FQNEAQ (reference sequence). The entire variable domain, with the rest obtained from reference TRBV7-9 and TRBJ2-5, is as follows: DTGVSQNPRHKITKRGQNVTFRCDPISEHNRLYWYRQTLGQGPEFLTYFQNEAQLEKSRLLSDRFSAERPKGSFSTLEIQRTEQGDSAMYLCASSSSHWAEQYFGPGTRLLVL.

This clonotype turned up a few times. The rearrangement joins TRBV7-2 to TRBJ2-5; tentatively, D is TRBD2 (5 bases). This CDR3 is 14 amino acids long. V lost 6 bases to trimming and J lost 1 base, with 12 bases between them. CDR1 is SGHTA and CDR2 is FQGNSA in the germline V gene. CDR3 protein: CASSHNRGQETQYF. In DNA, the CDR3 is TGTGCCAGCAGTCACAACCGGGGCCAAGAGACCCAGTACTTC.

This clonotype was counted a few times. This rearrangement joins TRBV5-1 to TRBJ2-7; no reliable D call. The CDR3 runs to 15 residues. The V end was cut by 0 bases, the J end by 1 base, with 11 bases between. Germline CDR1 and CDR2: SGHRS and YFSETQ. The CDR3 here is CASSLDPVLSYEQYF. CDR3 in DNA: TGCGCCAGCAGCTTGGACCCGGTGCTTTCCTACGAGCAGTACTTC.

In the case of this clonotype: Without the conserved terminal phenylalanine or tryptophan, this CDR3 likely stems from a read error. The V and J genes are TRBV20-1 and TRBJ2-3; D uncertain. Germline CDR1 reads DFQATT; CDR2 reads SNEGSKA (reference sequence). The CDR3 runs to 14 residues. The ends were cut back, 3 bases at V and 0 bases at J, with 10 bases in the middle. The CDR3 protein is CSASSDSSTDTQYV. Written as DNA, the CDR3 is TGCAGTGCTAGCTCGGATTCTAGCACAGATACGCAGTATGTT.

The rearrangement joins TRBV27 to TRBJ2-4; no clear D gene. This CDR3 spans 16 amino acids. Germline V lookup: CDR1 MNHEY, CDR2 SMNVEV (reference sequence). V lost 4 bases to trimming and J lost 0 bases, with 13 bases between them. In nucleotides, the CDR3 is TGTGCCAGCAGTTCCCGCGCGCACCTAGCCAAAAACATTCAGTACTTC. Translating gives CASSSRAHLAKNIQYF.

The CDR3 coding sequence is TGTGCCAGCAGCTCATCGGACAGGGTAGTAGGAGGCTACACCTTC. It specifies CASSSSDRVVGGYTF. The chain has TRBV11-2 and TRBJ1-2, with 8 bases matching TRBD1. The length of the CDR3 is 15 residues. The germline CDR1 and CDR2 sequences are SGHAT and FQNNGV. Germline trimming cut 4 bases from V and 8 bases from J; bases unmatched to any gene: 12.

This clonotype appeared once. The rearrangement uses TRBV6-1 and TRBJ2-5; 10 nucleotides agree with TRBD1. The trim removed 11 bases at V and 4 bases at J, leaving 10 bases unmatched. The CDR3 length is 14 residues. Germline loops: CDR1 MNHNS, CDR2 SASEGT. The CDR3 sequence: CAGNRDRGSETQYF. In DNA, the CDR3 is TGTGCCGGCAACCGGGACAGGGGATCAGAGACCCAGTACTTC.